Described below is a single T cell receptor beta chain sequence and its context. The repertoire was sequenced with immunoSEQ multiplex PCR; TCRdb's copy has only in-frame clones and lacks some. The data contain about 30,000 clones, about 92% of them singletons. This sample was taken from a study of blood T cell repertoires in COVID-19. This clonotype was obtained from a man aged 50 to 60 with active COVID-19. Sequenced: peripheral blood.

CDR3 bases: TGTGCTAGTGGTTTGAGGCCGGGGACTGAAGCTTTCTTT. It yields the protein CASGLRPGTEAFF. V usage is TRBV12-5 and J usage is TRBJ1-1; D is undetermined. Trimming pared 2 bases from V and 5 bases from J, leaving 9 bases between. The CDR3 loop spans 13 amino acids. Germline values: CDR1 LGHNT, CDR2 FRNRAP. Using reference TRBV12-5 and TRBJ1-1 for the parts outside the CDR3, the full variable domain is DARVTQTPRHKVTEMGQEVTMRCQPILGHNTVFWYRQTMMQGLELLAYFRNRAPLDDSGMPKDRFSAEMPDATLATLKIQPSEPRDSAVYFCASGLRPGTEAFFGQGTRLTVV.